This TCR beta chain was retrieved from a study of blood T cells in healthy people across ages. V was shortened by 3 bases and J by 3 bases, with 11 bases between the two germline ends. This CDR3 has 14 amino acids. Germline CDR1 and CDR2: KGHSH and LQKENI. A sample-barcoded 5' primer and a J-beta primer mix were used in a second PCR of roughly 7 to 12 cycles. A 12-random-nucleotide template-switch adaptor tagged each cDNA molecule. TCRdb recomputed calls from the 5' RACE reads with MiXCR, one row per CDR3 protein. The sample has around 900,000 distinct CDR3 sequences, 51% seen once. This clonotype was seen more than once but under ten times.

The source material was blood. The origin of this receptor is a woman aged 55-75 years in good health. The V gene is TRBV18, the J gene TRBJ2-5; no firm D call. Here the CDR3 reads CASSPDLTEETQYF. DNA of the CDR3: TGTGCCAGCTCACCTGACTTGACGGAAGAGACCCAGTACTTC. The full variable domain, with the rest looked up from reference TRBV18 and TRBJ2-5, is NAGVMQNPRHLVRRRGQEARLRCSPMKGHSHVYWYRQLPEEGLKFMVYLQKENIIDESGMPKERFSAEFPKEGPSILRIQQVVRGDSAAYFCASSPDLTEETQYFGPGTRLLVL.